The TCR beta chain under discussion was sequenced for a study of T-cell memory formation after mild COVID-19. TCRdb independently ran MiXCR on the 5' RACE reads; one entry per CDR3 protein. The sample carries 300,000 to 350,000 distinct CDR3 sequences, 13% to 15% recorded once. The count of this clonotype is one. Trimming removed 3 bases from V and 1 base from J, with 12 bases in between. Germline values: CDR1 SEHNR, CDR2 FQNEAQ (reference sequence). This CDR3 comprises 15 residues. The sample taken for sequencing was PBMCs or a T cell subset sorted from them (not recorded which). The V call is TRBV7-9, the J call TRBJ1-1; D is possibly TRBD1 (6 bases). The sequence derives from a man aged 18 to 30 who had mild COVID-19 (a few samples of this study predate the infection). Cell type and time point are not known. In DNA, the CDR3 is TGTGCCAGCAGCTTGGGGGGGGCTGGGAACACTGAAGCTTTCTTT. Protein product: CASSLGGAGNTEAFF.